This T cell receptor beta chain was documented in a study of beta chain features in type 1 diabetes. The study's findings and limits: Significant though moderate, a shortening of TCRB CDR3s appeared in all four CD4+ subsets of Type 1 diabetes patients. PCR might favor shorter templates, equally in patients and controls.

As regards this clone: What it recognizes is unknown.

Based on CD45RO/CCR7/CD25/CD127/CD95/CD27, CD4+ regulatory, stem cell-like memory, naive and central memory cells were sorted. Every sorted population was more than 98% pure. Of the isolated RNA, all was reverse transcribed, and so the sequenced material was expressed TCRB transcripts. Clones were sequenced by immunoSEQ multiplex PCR, and TCRdb holds only the in-frame ones, with some missing. The sample carries about 360,000 clones, roughly 12% recorded once. The CDR3 is made up of 14 amino acids. The ends were cut back, 4 bases at V and 3 bases at J, with 12 bases in the middle. Germline V lookup: CDR1 SEHNR, CDR2 FQNEAQ (reference sequence).

The specimen was naive CD4+ T cells from blood. This TCR was recovered from a man between 18 and 35 years old in good health. The J gene is TRBJ1-2, the V gene TRBV7-9, with D possibly matching TRBD1 (6 bases). CDR3 in DNA: TGTGCCAGCAGCTCCAGGGGATTTGACTATGGCTACACCTTC. This gives the protein CASSSRGFDYGYTF.